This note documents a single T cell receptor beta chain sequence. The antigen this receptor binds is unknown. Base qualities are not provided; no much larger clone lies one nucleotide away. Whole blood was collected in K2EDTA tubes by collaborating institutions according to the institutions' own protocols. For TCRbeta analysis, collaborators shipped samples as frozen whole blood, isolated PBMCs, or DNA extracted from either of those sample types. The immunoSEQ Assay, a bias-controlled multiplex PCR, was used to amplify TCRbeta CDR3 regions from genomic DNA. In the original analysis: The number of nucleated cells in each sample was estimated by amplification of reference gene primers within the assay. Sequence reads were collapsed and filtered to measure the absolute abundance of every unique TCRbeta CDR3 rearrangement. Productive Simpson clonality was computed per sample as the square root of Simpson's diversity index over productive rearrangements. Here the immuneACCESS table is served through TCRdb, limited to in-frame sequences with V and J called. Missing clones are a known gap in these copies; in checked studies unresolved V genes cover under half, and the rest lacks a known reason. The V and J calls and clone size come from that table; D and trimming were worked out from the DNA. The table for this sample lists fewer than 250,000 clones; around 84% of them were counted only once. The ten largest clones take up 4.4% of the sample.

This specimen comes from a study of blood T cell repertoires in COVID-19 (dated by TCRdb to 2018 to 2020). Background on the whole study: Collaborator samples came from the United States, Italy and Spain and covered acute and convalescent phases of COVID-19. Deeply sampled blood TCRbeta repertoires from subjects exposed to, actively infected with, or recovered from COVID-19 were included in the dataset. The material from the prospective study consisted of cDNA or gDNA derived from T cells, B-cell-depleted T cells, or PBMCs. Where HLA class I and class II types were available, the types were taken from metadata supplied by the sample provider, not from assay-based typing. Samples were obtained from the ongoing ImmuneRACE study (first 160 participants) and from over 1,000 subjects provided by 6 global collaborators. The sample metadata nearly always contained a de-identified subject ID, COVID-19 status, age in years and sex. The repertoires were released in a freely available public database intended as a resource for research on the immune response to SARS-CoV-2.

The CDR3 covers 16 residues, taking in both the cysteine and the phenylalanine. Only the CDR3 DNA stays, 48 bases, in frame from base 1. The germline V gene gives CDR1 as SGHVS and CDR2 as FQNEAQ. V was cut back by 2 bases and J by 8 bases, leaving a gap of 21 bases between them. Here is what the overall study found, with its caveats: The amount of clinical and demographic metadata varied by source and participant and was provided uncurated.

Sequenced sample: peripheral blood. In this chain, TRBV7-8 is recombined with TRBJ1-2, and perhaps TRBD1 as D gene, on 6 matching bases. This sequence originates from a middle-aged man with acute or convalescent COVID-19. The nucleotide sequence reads TGTGCCAGCAGCTTAATCGGGGGGGCCAACTCGAAGGGCTACACCTTC. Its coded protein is CASSLIGGANSKGYTF. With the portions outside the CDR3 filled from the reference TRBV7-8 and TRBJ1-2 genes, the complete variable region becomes GAGVSQSPRYKVAKRGQDVALRCDPISGHVSLFWYQQALGQGPEFLTYFQNEAQLDKSGLPSDRFFAERPEGSVSTLKIQRTQQEDSAVYLCASSLIGGANSKGYTFGSGTRLTVV.